This TCR beta chain was profiled in a study of T cells in Graves' hyperthyroidism and ophthalmopathy. The CDR3 regions of TCR beta were amplified from RNA transcripts. RT-PCR in the first round (using the HTBI primer set) targeted the TCR CDR3. MiXCR was run by TCRdb on the multiplex PCR reads, yielding one entry per CDR3 protein. Here the sample spans fewer than 350,000 distinct CDR3 sequences, roughly 19% being singletons. The CDR3 contains 15 residues. With 2 bases clipped from V and 3 bases from J, the junction kept 7 bases outside the gene matches. The V gene's germline CDR1 is SNHLY and CDR2 FYNNEI. Clinical symptoms, serum thyroxine and TRAb, thyroid ultrasound and orbital computed tomography together formed the diagnostic basis. 9.5 to 10 ml fresh peripheral blood yielded the PBMCs.

The chain combines TRBV2 with TRBJ2-7; 7 bases line up with TRBD2. The clonotype comes from a man over 45 with Graves' ophthalmopathy. Sequencing was carried out using blood. CDR3 DNA sequence: TGTGCCAGCAGTGAACCATCCAGCGGGGTCTACGAGCAGTACTTC. Translated: CASSEPSSGVYEQYF.